This entry lists 10 T cell receptor beta chains sequenced from one sample in a study of T cell repertoires in cytomegalovirus infection. TCRdb passed the reads through MiXCR, listing each CDR3 protein once. Of some 440,000 distinct CDR3 sequences in the sample, roughly 30% were seen once. The specimen sequenced was PBMCs. Every receptor here comes from a human donor in good health (CMV status not recorded). Some clones in this sample may be carry-over from other donors' samples.

At least ten counts were recorded for this clonotype. The chain uses TRBV7-6 and TRBJ2-3, with D uncertain. Trimming took 2 bases from V and 5 from J, leaving 5 bases between them. This CDR3 contains 12 residues. Per the germline V gene, CDR1 is SGHVS and CDR2 is FNYEAQ. The CDR3 DNA is TGTGCCAGCAGCTTACCTAGAGATACGCAGTATTTT. This translates into CASSLPRDTQYF.

The sample holds many counts of this clonotype. CDR3 protein: CASSGLLHNSPLHF. The CDR3 DNA reads TGTGCCAGCAGTGGGTTACTCCACAATTCACCCCTCCACTTT. The genes are TRBV25-1 and TRBJ1-6; D unresolved. V shed 4 bases and J shed 7 bases, with 11 bases lying between them. The germline gives CDR1 MGHDK, CDR2 SYGVNS. The CDR3 length is 14 residues.

The gene calls are TRBV20-1 and TRBJ2-7; perhaps TRBD2 as D (5 bases). V was clipped by 6 bases and J by 4 bases, with 16 bases between them. The CDR3 contains 13 residues. Germline CDR1 is DFQATT and CDR2 is SNEGSKA (reference sequence). CDR3 sequence reads: CSAPAPTIYEQYF. The CDR3 nucleotides read TGCAGTGCCCCGGCCCCGACTATTTACGAGCAGTACTTC.

The J gene is TRBJ1-4, the V gene TRBV20-1; D perhaps matches TRBD1 (6 bases). Per germline, CDR1 DFQATT and CDR2 SNEGSKA (reference sequence). The CDR3 sequence is 17 residues long. The ends were cut back, 0 bases at V and 6 bases at J, with 20 bases in the middle. The CDR3 is CSAREDSGSYPHEKLFF. CDR3 DNA sequence: TGCAGTGCTAGAGAGGACAGCGGTTCGTATCCGCATGAAAAACTGTTTTTT.

This clonotype was picked up many times. The V gene is TRBV12-3 or TRBV12-4, the J gene TRBJ2-7; 7 bases match TRBD1. CDR3 length equals 15 residues. V was pared by 2 bases and J by 3 bases, with 7 bases of the junction left unmatched. CDR3 region: CASSLSGTALYEQYF. In DNA form, the CDR3 reads TGTGCCAGCAGTTTATCCGGGACAGCGCTCTACGAGCAGTACTTC.

Only a few counts were recorded for this clonotype. J is TRBJ2-3 and V is TRBV7-9; D is ambiguous. The CDR3 consists of 16 residues. The germline CDR1 and CDR2 sequences are SEHNR and FQNEAQ (reference sequence). V dropped 1 base and J dropped 2 bases, with 13 bases sitting between them. The CDR3 region is CASSLEGPSVTDTQYF. The DNA of the CDR3 is TGTGCCAGCAGCTTAGAAGGGCCTAGTGTCACAGATACGCAGTATTTT.

This sequence joins TRBV5-4 and TRBJ2-7, with 8 bases lining up with TRBD2. CDR1 is SGHNT, CDR2 YYREEE, per germline (reference sequence). The length of the CDR3 is 15 residues. The trim removed 4 bases at V and 1 base at J, leaving 7 bases unmatched. The CDR3 is CASSPSGTSSYEQYF. For the CDR3, the DNA is TGTGCCAGCAGCCCCTCCGGGACTAGTTCCTACGAGCAGTACTTC. The whole variable domain, remainder taken from reference TRBV5-4 and TRBJ2-7, is ETGVTQSPTHLIKTRGQQVTLRCSSQSGHNTVSWYQQALGQGPQFIFQYYREEENGRGNFPPRFSGLQFPNYSSELNVNALELDDSALYLCASSPSGTSSYEQYFGPGTRLTVT.

The chain uses TRBV6-6 and TRBJ2-1; possibly TRBD1 for D (6 bases). Germline values: CDR1 MNHNY, CDR2 SVGAGI (reference sequence). V was shortened by 6 bases and J by 9 bases, with 15 bases between the two germline ends. This CDR3 has 13 residues. The CDR3 spells CASSQQGYGEQFF. The CDR3 DNA reads as TGTGCCAGCAGCCAGCAGGGGTACGGTGAGCAGTTCTTC.

CDR3 nucleotides: TGTGCCACCAGCAGAGATCGGGGAGACAAGATAGAGACCCAGTACTTC. Its protein product is CATSRDRGDKIETQYF. The chain recombines TRBV15 with TRBJ2-5; D is possibly TRBD2 (5 bases). Germline V lookup: CDR1 LNHNV, CDR2 YYDKDF (reference sequence). CDR3 size: 16 residues. The germline V and J ends were trimmed by 0 bases and 4 bases, with 15 bases remaining between them.

V gene TRBV29-1 combines with J gene TRBJ1-2; possibly TRBD1 for D (5 bases). The germline V gene has CDR1 SQVTM and CDR2 ANQGSEA. V dropped 1 base and J dropped 0 bases, with 9 bases sitting between them. CDR3 size: 14 residues. The CDR3 loop is CSVEARVSNYGYTF. CDR3 in DNA: TGCAGCGTTGAAGCCAGGGTATCTAACTATGGCTACACCTTC.